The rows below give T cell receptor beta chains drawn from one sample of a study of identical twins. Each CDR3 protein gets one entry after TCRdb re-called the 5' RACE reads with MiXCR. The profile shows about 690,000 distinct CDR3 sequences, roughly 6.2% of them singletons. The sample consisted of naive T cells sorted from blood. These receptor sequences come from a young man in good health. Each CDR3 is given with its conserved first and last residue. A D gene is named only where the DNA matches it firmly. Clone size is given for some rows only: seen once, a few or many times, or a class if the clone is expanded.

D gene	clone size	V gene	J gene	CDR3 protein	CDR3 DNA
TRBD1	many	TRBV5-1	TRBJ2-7	CASSSGGTGRNEQYF	TGCGCCAGCAGCTCCGGAGGGACAGGGCGGAACGAGCAGTACTTC
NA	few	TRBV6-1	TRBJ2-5	CASSLGSGYQETQYF	TGTGCCAGCAGCCTAGGCTCGGGTTACCAAGAGACCCAGTACTTC
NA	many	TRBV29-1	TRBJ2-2	CSVESGQPNHTGELFF	TGCAGCGTTGAATCAGGTCAGCCGAATCACACCGGGGAGCTGTTTTTT
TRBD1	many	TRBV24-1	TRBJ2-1	CATSDLSGGLSYNEQFF	TGTGCCACCAGTGATTTATCAGGGGGCTTATCCTACAATGAGCAGTTCTTC
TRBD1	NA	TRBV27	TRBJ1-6	CASSLTGQNNSPLHF	TGTGCCAGCAGTTTAACGGGACAGAATAATTCACCCCTCCACTTT
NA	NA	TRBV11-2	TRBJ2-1	CASSLSGGGGPTSVSYNEQFF	TGTGCCAGCAGCTTATCCGGAGGCGGGGGCCCCACGAGCGTCTCCTACAATGAGCAGTTCTTC
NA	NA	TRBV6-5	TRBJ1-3	CASSYSGSRPRNTIYF	TGTGCCAGCAGTTACTCGGGGTCCAGACCTCGAAACACCATATATTTT
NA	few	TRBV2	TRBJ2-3	CASRMDYGGAQKDTQYF	TGTGCCAGCAGGATGGATTATGGGGGGGCGCAAAAAGATACGCAGTATTTT
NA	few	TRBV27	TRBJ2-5	CASSLSISQETQYF	TGTGCCAGCAGTTTAAGTATTTCCCAAGAGACCCAGTACTTC
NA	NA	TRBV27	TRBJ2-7	CASSLAGTEVYEQYF	TGTGCCAGCAGCCTCGCCGGGACGGAGGTCTACGAGCAGTACTTC
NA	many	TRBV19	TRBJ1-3	CASRQGAGNTIYF	TGTGCCAGTAGACAGGGTGCTGGAAACACCATATATTTT
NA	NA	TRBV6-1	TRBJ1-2	CASSNAVTSYGYTF	TGTGCCAGCAGTAACGCCGTCACCTCCTATGGCTACACCTTC
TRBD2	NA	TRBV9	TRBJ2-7	CASSVSGISYEQYF	TGTGCCAGCAGCGTTAGCGGGATCTCCTACGAGCAGTACTTC
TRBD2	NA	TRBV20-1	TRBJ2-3	CSARPGTSGRAPDTQYF	TGCAGTGCTAGACCCGGGACTAGCGGGAGGGCCCCGGATACGCAGTATTTT
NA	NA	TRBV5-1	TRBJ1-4	CASSLAGTPGFNEKLFF	TGCGCCAGCAGCTTGGCAGGGACGCCAGGTTTTAATGAAAAACTGTTTTTT
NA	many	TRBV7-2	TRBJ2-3	CASSLVGVRADTQYF	TGTGCCAGCAGCTTAGTTGGAGTCCGTGCAGATACGCAGTATTTT
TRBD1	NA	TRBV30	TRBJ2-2	CAWRPGTVITGELFF	TGTGCCTGGAGACCCGGGACAGTTATAACCGGGGAGCTGTTTTTT
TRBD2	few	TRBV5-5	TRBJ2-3	CASSFVAGGITDTQYF	TGTGCCAGCAGCTTCGTAGCGGGAGGGATCACAGATACGCAGTATTTT
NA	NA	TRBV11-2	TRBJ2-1	CASSSIRDWTYNEQFF	TGTGCCAGCAGCTCAATCCGGGACTGGACGTACAATGAGCAGTTCTTC
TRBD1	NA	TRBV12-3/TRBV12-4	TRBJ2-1	CASSLFWDRLSEQFF	TGTGCCAGCAGTTTATTTTGGGACAGGCTTTCGGAGCAGTTCTTC
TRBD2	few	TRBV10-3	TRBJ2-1	CAIRGGAGDNRNEQFF	TGTGCCATCAGAGGCGGGGCGGGAGATAATAGGAATGAGCAGTTCTTC
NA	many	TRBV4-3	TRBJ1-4	CASSPQVGDEKLFF	TGCGCCAGCAGCCCTCAGGTTGGAGATGAAAAACTGTTTTTT
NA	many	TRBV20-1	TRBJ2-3	CSARGGFTDTQYF	TGCAGTGCAAGGGGTGGATTTACAGATACGCAGTATTTT
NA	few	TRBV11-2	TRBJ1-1	CASSLKPTDTEAFF	TGTGCCAGCAGCTTAAAGCCGACCGACACTGAAGCTTTCTTT
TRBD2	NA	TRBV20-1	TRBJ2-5	CSARGTSGSLQETQYF	TGCAGTGCTAGAGGGACTAGCGGGAGCCTCCAAGAGACCCAGTACTTC
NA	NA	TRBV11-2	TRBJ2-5	CASSLVRTNQETQYF	TGTGCCAGCAGCTTAGTCCGGACAAACCAAGAGACCCAGTACTTC
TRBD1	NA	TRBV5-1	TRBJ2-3	CASSQGTDSTDTQYF	TGCGCCAGCAGCCAGGGGACAGATAGCACAGATACGCAGTATTTT
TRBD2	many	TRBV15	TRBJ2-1	CATRAGESNEQFF	TGTGCCACGAGAGCGGGAGAGAGCAATGAGCAGTTCTTC
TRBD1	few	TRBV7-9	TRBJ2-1	CASSRDRASLNEQFF	TGTGCCAGCAGCCGGGACAGGGCCTCTCTGAATGAGCAGTTCTTC